This T cell receptor beta chain stems from a study of response to subunit inactivated influenza vaccine. The V segment lost 5 bases and the J segment 8 bases; nucleotides outside the gene matches: 9. Germline CDR1 MNHEY, CDR2 SVGEGT. The CDR3 is 14 residues long. TCRdb called the RT-PCR reads again in MiXCR, with one record for every CDR3 protein. The profile covers fewer than 600,000 distinct CDR3 sequences, with 7.2% appearing a single time and less than 15% taken by the ten largest. V gene TRBV6-2 or TRBV6-3 combines with J gene TRBJ1-2, with 9 bases fitting TRBD1. Sequences were derived from PBMCs from blood, sampled 23 months after vaccination. The sequence came from a man aged 50 to 75 who received an inactivated influenza vaccine. The chain's CDR3 is CASSPPDRGKGYTF. The CDR3 DNA reads TGTGCCAGCAGTCCCCCGGACAGGGGAAAAGGCTACACCTTC.